What follows are 11 T cell receptor beta chains derived from one specimen sequenced in a study of T cells in Graves' hyperthyroidism and ophthalmopathy. RNA transcripts were the template for amplifying TCR beta CDR3 regions. The HTBI set primed first-round TCR CDR3 RT-PCR. One entry per CDR3 protein, called by TCRdb with MiXCR from the multiplex PCR reads. Here the sample spans 95,000 to 110,000 distinct CDR3 sequences, around a sixth being singletons. The sequencing input was blood. These receptors all come from a woman aged 50 to 65 with Graves' hyperthyroidism.

This clonotype was recorded many times. The CDR3 region has the DNA TGTGCCAGCAGCTACGGAGGTTACGAGCAGTACTTC. Protein: CASSYGGYEQYF. The V call is TRBV5-4, the J call TRBJ2-7; a possible D gene is TRBD2 (5 bases). V was shortened by 3 bases and J by 4 bases, with 8 bases between the two germline ends. Per germline, CDR1 SGHNT and CDR2 YYREEE (reference sequence). The CDR3 sequence is 12 residues long.

This clonotype showed up many times. CDR3 DNA sequence: TGTGCCAGCGGAGGTCCAGCGACACTCCAACCTAATGAGCAGTTCTTC. Amino acids: CASGGPATLQPNEQFF. J is TRBJ2-1 and V is TRBV28; D perhaps matches TRBD2 (5 bases). Trimming shortened V by 8 bases and J by 7 bases, and 24 bases separated the two germline ends. The CDR3 totals 16 residues. Germline lookup yields CDR1 MDHEN and CDR2 SYDVKM.

This clonotype has at least ten counts. The chain employs TRBV28 and TRBJ1-5, with a possible D match to TRBD1 (6 bases). This CDR3 contains 15 residues. From germline, CDR1 is MDHEN and CDR2 SYDVKM. Trimming shortened V by 4 bases and J by 7 bases, and 17 bases separated the two germline ends. In DNA, the CDR3 is TGTGCCAGCAGTTCCGTAAAGCCAGGGGCCCAGCCCCAGCATTTT. Encoded protein: CASSSVKPGAQPQHF.

Ten or more counts support this clonotype. The V and J genes are TRBV20-1 and TRBJ2-1; a weak D match, TRBD2 (5 bases). V was cut by 0 bases and J by 7 bases, with 13 bases left in between. The CDR3 loop spans 14 amino acids. Germline V gene lookup returns CDR1 DFQATT and CDR2 SNEGSKA (reference sequence). The CDR3 DNA reads as TGCAGTGCTAGAGATTTGCGACTACCAAATGAGCAGTTCTTC. Encoded protein: CSARDLRLPNEQFF.

This clonotype was recorded at least ten times. In DNA, the CDR3 is TGCAGTGCCCCGAAGGGAGGGGGCACAGATACGCAGTATTTT. This codes for CSAPKGGGTDTQYF. The chain combines TRBV20-1 with TRBJ2-3; 7 bases agree with TRBD2. CDR1 is DFQATT and CDR2 is SNEGSKA in the germline V gene (reference sequence). This CDR3 has 14 residues. The V segment lost 6 bases and the J segment 1 base; nucleotides outside the gene matches: 7.

This clonotype was picked up many times. The V gene is TRBV28, the J gene TRBJ2-1; 7 nucleotides line up with TRBD2. Germline values: CDR1 MDHEN, CDR2 SYDVKM. This CDR3 comprises 15 residues. The V gene end was trimmed by 2 bases and the J gene end by 5 bases; junction bases not matched to a gene: 6. The CDR3 spells CASSLLTGGDNEQFF. As DNA, the CDR3 is TGTGCCAGCAGTTTACTAACGGGAGGCGACAATGAGCAGTTCTTC.

This clonotype was recorded many times. This sequence joins TRBV28 and TRBJ1-6; D remains ambiguous. Germline assignment: CDR1 MDHEN and CDR2 SYDVKM. Trimming shortened V by 7 bases and J by 10 bases, and 14 bases separated the two germline ends. There are 13 residues in the CDR3. The CDR3 sequence is CASTPAGPSPLHF. As DNA, the CDR3 is TGTGCCAGCACCCCGGCTGGACCGTCACCCCTCCACTTT. The full variable domain, in which reference TRBV28 and TRBJ1-6 provide the parts outside the CDR3, is DVKVTQSSRYLVKRTGEKVFLECVQDMDHENMFWYRQDPGLGLRLIYFSYDVKMKEKGDIPEGYSVSREKKERFSLILESASTNQTSMYLCASTPAGPSPLHFGNGTRLTVT.

This clonotype was seen ten or more times. The rearrangement links TRBV6-1 to TRBJ1-1; maybe TRBD1 (5 bases). Trimming removed 6 bases from V and 0 bases from J, with 17 bases in between. This CDR3 is built from 16 residues. Germline loops: CDR1 MNHNS, CDR2 SASEGT. The CDR3 DNA sequence: TGTGCCAGCAGCGCCGGTCGGGGCATGATGAACACTGAAGCTTTCTTT. It encodes CASSAGRGMMNTEAFF.

In this sample, this clonotype turned up many times. The chain uses TRBV11-2 and TRBJ1-6; D gene unclear. Per the germline V gene, CDR1 is SGHAT and CDR2 is FQNNGV. V was trimmed by 5 bases and J by 0 bases, leaving 8 bases between them. The CDR3 sequence is 15 residues long. The CDR3 nucleotides are TGTGCCAGCAGCCGCCGGGACTCCTATAATTCACCCCTCCACTTT. Encoded protein: CASSRRDSYNSPLHF.

The chain's CDR3 is CASSPSSAGTRRYEQYF. In nucleotides, the CDR3 is TGTGCCAGCAGTCCGTCGTCCGCCGGGACTAGACGCTACGAGCAGTACTTC. This sequence joins TRBV4-2 and TRBJ2-7, with 8 bases that match TRBD2. Trimming cost V 6 bases and J 3 bases; bases outside gene matches: 16. The CDR3 has 17 amino acids. Germline V CDR1 and CDR2: LGHNA, YNFKEQ.

The rearrangement links TRBV28 to TRBJ1-4; D is unclear. CDR1 is MDHEN and CDR2 is SYDVKM in the germline V gene. Trimming took 10 bases from V and 5 from J, leaving 20 bases between them. The CDR3 has 15 residues. CDR3 in amino acids: CATEVRVRTNEKLFF. In DNA, the CDR3 is TGTGCCACCGAAGTACGTGTGCGGACCAATGAAAAACTGTTTTTT.